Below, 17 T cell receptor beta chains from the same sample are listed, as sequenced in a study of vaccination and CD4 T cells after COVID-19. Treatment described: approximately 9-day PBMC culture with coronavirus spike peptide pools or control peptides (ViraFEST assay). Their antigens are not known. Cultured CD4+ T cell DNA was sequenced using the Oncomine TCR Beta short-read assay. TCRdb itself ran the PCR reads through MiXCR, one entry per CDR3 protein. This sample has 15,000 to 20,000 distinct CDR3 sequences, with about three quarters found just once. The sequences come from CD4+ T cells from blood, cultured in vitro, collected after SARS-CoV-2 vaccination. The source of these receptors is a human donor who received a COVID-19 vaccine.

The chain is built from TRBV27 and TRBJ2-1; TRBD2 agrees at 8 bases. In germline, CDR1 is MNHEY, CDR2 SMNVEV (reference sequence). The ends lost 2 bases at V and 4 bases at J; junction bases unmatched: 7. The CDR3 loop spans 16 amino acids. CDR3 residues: CASSLISGGRYNEQFF. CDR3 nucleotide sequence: TGTGCCAGCAGTTTAATTTCGGGGGGGCGTTACAATGAGCAGTTCTTC.

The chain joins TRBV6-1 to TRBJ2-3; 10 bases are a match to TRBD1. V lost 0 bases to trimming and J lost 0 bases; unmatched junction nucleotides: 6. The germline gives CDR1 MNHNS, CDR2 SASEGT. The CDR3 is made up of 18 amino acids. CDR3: CASSEALPGQGSTDTQYF. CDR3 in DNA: TGTGCCAGCAGTGAAGCGCTGCCGGGACAGGGGAGCACAGATACGCAGTATTTT.

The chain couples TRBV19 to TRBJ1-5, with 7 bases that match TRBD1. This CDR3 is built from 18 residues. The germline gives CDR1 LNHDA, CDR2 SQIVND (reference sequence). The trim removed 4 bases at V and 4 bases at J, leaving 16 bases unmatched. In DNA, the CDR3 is TGTGCCAGTAGTAGGTGGGGGACAGCAAAACGACGGAATCAGCCCCAGCATTTT. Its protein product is CASSRWGTAKRRNQPQHF.

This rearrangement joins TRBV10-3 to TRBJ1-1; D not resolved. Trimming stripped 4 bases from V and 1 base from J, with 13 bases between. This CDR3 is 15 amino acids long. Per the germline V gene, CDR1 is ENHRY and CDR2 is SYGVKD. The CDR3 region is CAISGEGNWNTEAFF. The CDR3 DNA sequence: TGTGCCATCAGTGGGGAGGGAAACTGGAACACTGAAGCTTTCTTT.

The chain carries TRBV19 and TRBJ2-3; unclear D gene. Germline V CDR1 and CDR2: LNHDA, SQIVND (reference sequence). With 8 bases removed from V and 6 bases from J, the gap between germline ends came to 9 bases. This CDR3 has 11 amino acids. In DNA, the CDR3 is TGTGCCAGTCGTGTTGCCGATACGCAGTATTTT. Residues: CASRVADTQYF.

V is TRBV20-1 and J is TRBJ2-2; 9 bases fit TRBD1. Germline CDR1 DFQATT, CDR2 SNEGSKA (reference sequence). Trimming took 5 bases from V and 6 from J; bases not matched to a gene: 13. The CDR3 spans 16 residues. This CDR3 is CSAGVSGTGRSGELFF. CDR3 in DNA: TGCAGTGCTGGGGTTTCCGGGACAGGGAGGTCCGGGGAGCTGTTTTTT.

The CDR3 DNA reads as TGTGCCAGCAGTTTTTTGGGACTAGCAACCGAGCAGTACTTC. It encodes CASSFLGLATEQYF. The V call is TRBV7-2, the J call TRBJ2-7; the match to TRBD2 covers 9 bases. The CDR3 length is 14 residues. The V segment lost 6 bases and the J segment 6 bases; nucleotides outside the gene matches: 9. Germline assignment: CDR1 SGHTA and CDR2 FQGNSA.

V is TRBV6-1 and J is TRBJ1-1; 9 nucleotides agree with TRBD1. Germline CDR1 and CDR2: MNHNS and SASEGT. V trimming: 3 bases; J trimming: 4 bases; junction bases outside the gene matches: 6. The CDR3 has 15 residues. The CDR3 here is CASSDRDRASTEAFF. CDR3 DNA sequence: TGTGCCAGCAGTGACCGGGACAGGGCAAGCACTGAAGCTTTCTTT.

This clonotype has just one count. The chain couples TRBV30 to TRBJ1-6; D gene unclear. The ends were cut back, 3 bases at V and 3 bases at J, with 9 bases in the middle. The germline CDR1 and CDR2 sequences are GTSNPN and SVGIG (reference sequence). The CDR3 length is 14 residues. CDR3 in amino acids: CAWSAAGYNSPLHF. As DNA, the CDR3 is TGTGCCTGGAGCGCGGCAGGCTATAATTCACCCCTCCACTTT.

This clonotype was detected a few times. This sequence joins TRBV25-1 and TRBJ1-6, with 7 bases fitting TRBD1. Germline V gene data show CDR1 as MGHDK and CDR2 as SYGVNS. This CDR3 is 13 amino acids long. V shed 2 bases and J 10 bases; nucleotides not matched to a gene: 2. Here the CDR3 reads CASSERQGSPLHF. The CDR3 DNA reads TGTGCCAGCAGTGAAAGACAGGGCTCACCCCTCCACTTT.

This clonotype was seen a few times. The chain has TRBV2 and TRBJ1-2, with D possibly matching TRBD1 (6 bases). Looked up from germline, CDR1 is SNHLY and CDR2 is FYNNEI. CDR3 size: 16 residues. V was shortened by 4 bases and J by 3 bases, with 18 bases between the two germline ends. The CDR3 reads CASSVAYRVVDYGYTF. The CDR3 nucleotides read TGTGCCAGCAGTGTTGCCTACAGGGTTGTGGACTATGGCTACACCTTC.

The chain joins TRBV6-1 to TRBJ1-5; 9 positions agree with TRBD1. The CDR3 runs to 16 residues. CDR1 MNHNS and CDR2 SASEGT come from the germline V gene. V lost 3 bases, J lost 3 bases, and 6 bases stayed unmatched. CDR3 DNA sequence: TGTGCCAGCAGTGACCGACAGGGGGGCGTCAATCAGCCCCAGCATTTT. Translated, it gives CASSDRQGGVNQPQHF.

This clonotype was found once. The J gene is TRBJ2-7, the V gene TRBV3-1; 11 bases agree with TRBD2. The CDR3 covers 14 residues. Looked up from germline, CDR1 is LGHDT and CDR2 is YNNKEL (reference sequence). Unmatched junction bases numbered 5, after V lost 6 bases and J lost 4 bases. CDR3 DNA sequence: TGTGCCAGCAGACCTAGCGGGGGGAGGTACGAGCAGTACTTC. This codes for CASRPSGGRYEQYF.

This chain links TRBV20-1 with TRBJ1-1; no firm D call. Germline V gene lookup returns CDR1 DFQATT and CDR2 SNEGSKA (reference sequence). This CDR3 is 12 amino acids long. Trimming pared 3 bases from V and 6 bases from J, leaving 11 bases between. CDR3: CSASEQRAEAFF. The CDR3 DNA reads TGCAGTGCTAGTGAACAGAGGGCTGAAGCTTTCTTT.

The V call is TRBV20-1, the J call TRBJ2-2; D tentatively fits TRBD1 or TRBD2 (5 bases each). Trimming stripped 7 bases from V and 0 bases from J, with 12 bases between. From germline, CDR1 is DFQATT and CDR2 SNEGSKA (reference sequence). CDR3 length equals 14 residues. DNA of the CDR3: TGCAGTGTCACGGGGCACGCGAACACCGGGGAGCTGTTTTTT. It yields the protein CSVTGHANTGELFF.

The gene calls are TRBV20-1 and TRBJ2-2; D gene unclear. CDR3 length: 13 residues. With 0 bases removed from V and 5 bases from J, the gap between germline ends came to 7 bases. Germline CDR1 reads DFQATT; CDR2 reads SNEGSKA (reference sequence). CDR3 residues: CSARDRTTGELFF. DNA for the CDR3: TGCAGTGCTAGAGATCGTACGACCGGGGAGCTGTTTTTT.

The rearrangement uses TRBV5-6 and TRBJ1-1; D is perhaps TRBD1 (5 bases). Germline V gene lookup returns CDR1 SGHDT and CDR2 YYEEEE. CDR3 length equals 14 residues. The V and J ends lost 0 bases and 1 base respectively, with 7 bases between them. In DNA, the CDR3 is TGTGCCAGCAGCTTGGGGGGGGAGAACACTGAAGCTTTCTTT. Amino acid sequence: CASSLGGENTEAFF.